Below, 10 T cell receptor beta chains from the same sample are listed, as sequenced in a study of T cells after yellow fever vaccination. TCRdb passed the 5' RACE reads through MiXCR, listing each CDR3 protein once. The sample lists more than 350,000 distinct CDR3 sequences; around a tenth were seen once. The sequencing here drew on PBMCs, taken on the day of the first yellow fever vaccination. These TCRs come from a man aged 18 to 29 who received the YFV17D yellow fever vaccine.

Here the CDR3 reads CAWSPGQDSNQPQHF. The CDR3 DNA follows: TGTGCCTGGAGCCCGGGGCAGGATAGCAATCAGCCCCAGCATTTT. The chain recombines TRBV30 with TRBJ1-5, with a tentative D call TRBD1 (5 bases). The CDR3 is made up of 15 amino acids. CDR1 and CDR2 (germline): GTSNPN, SVGIG (reference sequence). The V gene lost 3 bases and the J gene lost 0 bases, with 12 bases spanning the gap.

In its sample, this clonotype was seen a few times. The chain carries TRBV3-1 and TRBJ2-1, with D perhaps matching TRBD1 (5 bases). Trimming cost V 6 bases and J 4 bases, with 16 bases left between them. The CDR3 spans 15 residues. From germline, CDR1 is LGHDT and CDR2 YNNKEL (reference sequence). The CDR3 sequence: CASRQGRAEYNEQFF. For the CDR3, the DNA is TGTGCCAGCAGGCAGGGTAGAGCCGAGTACAATGAGCAGTTCTTC.

The chain combines TRBV4-1 with TRBJ2-3; tentatively, D is TRBD1 (5 bases). CDR3 length: 15 residues. V lost 0 bases to trimming and J lost 6 bases, with 13 bases between them. From germline, CDR1 is MGHRA and CDR2 YSYEKL. DNA of the CDR3: TGCGCCAGCAGCCAAGAATCCAGGGCTTTGGATACGCAGTATTTT. Amino acids: CASSQESRALDTQYF.

This clonotype was recorded a few times. The chain has TRBV7-9 and TRBJ1-1; D ambiguous. The germline V gene encodes CDR1 SEHNR and CDR2 FQNEAQ (reference sequence). Trimming took off 4 bases at V and 3 bases at J, with 12 bases between the two ends. CDR3 length: 14 amino acids. As DNA, the CDR3 is TGTGCCAGCAGCTCCCCGACACGGGACACTGAAGCTTTCTTT. Translated: CASSSPTRDTEAFF.

This clonotype was seen a handful of times. The CDR3 is CASSFSTSGAFGSGELFF. The CDR3 nucleotides read TGTGCCAGCAGCTTCTCGACTAGCGGGGCTTTTGGGTCCGGGGAGCTGTTTTTT. V and J are TRBV11-2 and TRBJ2-2; 11 bases align to TRBD2. V trimming: 3 bases; J trimming: 6 bases; junction bases outside the gene matches: 12. CDR1 and CDR2 (germline): SGHAT, FQNNGV. This CDR3 comprises 18 residues.

This clonotype has a handful of counts. The chain combines TRBV10-3 with TRBJ2-3; TRBD2 matches at 9 bases. The CDR3 contains 15 residues. From germline, CDR1 is ENHRY and CDR2 SYGVKD. The V segment lost 3 bases and the J segment 4 bases; nucleotides outside the gene matches: 5. The CDR3 DNA follows: TGTGCCATCAGTGATCCGCGGGGGGGCCCAGATACGCAGTATTTT. Amino acid sequence: CAISDPRGGPDTQYF.

The V call is TRBV28, the J call TRBJ2-7; D may be TRBD2 (6 bases). The length of the CDR3 is 13 residues. Trimming took 3 bases from V and 9 from J, leaving 15 bases between them. CDR1 is MDHEN and CDR2 is SYDVKM in the germline V gene. This chain's CDR3 is CASSFRAGGVQYV. Here the CDR3 DNA reads TGTGCCAGCAGTTTTCGGGCCGGAGGGGTGCAGTACGTC.

This clonotype was found many times. CDR3 amino acids: CASSLTEARGTEAFF. In nucleotides, the CDR3 is TGCGCCAGCAGCTTGACTGAGGCCCGGGGCACTGAAGCTTTCTTT. J is TRBJ1-1 and V is TRBV5-1, with no clear D. This CDR3 is built from 15 residues. Germline V gene sequence: CDR1 SGHRS, CDR2 YFSETQ. Trimming cost V 1 base and J 4 bases, with 14 bases left between them.

This clonotype was observed a handful of times. The chain uses TRBV5-5 and TRBJ2-7; D is unresolved. The CDR3 is 14 residues long. V was cut by 1 base and J by 1 base, with 9 bases left in between. Per the germline V gene, CDR1 is SGHKS and CDR2 is YYEKEE (reference sequence). The CDR3 loop reads CASSLLSASYEQYV. The CDR3 DNA sequence: TGTGCCAGCAGCTTGTTGTCTGCATCCTACGAGCAGTACGTC.

This clonotype has at least ten counts. V usage is TRBV5-1 and J usage is TRBJ2-1; the match to TRBD2 covers 7 bases. Germline CDR1 is SGHRS and CDR2 is YFSETQ. With V trimmed by 6 bases and J by 1 base, 10 bases remained unmatched. This CDR3 comprises 16 residues. The CDR3 nucleotides read TGCGCCAGCAAAGGAAGCGGGGCCCTTTCCTACAATGAGCAGTTCTTC. Translated: CASKGSGALSYNEQFF.